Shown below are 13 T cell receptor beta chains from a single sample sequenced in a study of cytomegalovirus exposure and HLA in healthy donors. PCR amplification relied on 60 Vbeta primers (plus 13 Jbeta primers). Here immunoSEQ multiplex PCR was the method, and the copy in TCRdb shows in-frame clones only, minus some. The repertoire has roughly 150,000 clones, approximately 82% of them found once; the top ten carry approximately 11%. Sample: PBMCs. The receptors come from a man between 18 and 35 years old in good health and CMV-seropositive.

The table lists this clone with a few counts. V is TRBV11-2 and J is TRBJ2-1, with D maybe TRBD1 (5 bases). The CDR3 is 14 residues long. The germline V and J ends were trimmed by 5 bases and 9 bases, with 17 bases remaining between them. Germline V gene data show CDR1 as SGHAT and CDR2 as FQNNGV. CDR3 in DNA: TGTGCCAGCAGCCCAGGGCCGGTAATCCGTGAGCAGTTCTTC. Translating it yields CASSPGPVIREQFF.

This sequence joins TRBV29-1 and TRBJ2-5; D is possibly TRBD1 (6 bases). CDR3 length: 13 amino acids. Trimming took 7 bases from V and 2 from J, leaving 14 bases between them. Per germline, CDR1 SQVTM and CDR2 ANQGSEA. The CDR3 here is CSGTRDKQETQYF. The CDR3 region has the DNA TGCAGCGGAACCCGGGACAAACAAGAGACCCAGTACTTC.

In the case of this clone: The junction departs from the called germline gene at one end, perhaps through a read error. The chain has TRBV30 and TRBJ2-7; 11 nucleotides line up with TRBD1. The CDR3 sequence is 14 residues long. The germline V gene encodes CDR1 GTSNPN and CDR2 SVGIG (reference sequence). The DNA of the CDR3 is TGTGCCTGGGGTGTCGGGACAGGGGGTTACGAGCAGTACTTC. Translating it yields CAWGVGTGGYEQYF.

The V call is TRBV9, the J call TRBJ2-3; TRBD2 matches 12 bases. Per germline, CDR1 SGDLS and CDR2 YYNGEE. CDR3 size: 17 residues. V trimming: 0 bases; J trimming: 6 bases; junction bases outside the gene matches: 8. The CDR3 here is CASSVDASGRAGDTQYF. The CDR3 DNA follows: TGTGCCAGCAGCGTAGACGCTAGCGGGAGGGCCGGGGATACGCAGTATTTT.

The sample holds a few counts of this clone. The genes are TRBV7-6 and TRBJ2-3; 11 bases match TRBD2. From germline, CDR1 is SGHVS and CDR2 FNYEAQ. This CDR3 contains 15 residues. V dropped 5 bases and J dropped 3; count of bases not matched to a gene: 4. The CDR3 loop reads CASSAWTSGTDTQYF. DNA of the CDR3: TGTGCCAGCAGCGCCTGGACTAGCGGGACAGATACGCAGTATTTT. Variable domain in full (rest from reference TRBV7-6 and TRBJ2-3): GAGVSQSPRYKVTKRGQDVALRCDPISGHVSLYWYRQALGQGPEFLTYFNYEAQQDKSGLPNDRFSAERPEGSISTLTIQRTEQRDSAMYRCASSAWTSGTDTQYFGPGTRLTVL.

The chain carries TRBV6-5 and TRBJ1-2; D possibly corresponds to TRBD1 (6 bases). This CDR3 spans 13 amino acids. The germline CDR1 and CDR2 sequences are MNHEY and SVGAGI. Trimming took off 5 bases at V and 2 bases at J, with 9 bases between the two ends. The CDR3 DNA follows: TGTGCCAGCAGTCGGGACACAAACTATGGCTACACCTTC. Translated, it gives CASSRDTNYGYTF.

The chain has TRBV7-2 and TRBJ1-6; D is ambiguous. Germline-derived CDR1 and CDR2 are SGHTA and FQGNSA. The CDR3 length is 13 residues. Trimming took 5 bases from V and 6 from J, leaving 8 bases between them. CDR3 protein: CASSVQVNSPLHF. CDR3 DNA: TGTGCCAGCAGCGTACAAGTTAATTCACCCCTCCACTTT.

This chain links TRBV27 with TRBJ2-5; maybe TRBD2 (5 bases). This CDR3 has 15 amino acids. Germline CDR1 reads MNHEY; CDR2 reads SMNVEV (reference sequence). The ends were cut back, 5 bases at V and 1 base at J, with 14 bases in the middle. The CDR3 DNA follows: TGTGCCAGCAGTCCTTGGCTGGGAGTCCAAGAGACCCAGTACTTC. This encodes CASSPWLGVQETQYF.

Here the CDR3 reads CASSFNRAGGSDTQYF. The CDR3, as DNA: TGCGCCAGCAGCTTCAATCGGGCGGGGGGATCAGATACGCAGTATTTT. The chain combines TRBV5-1 with TRBJ2-3; 8 bases align to TRBD2. CDR1 is SGHRS and CDR2 is YFSETQ in the germline V gene. V lost 2 bases and J lost 4; bases outside the gene matches: 9. The CDR3 is 16 amino acids.

CDR3 loop: CASSSTAAGRETQYF. The CDR3 region has the DNA TGTGCCAGCAGTTCCACCGCGGCCGGGAGAGAGACCCAGTACTTC. The rearrangement joins TRBV28 to TRBJ2-5; D may be TRBD2 (6 bases). Per the germline V gene, CDR1 is MDHEN and CDR2 is SYDVKM. CDR3 size: 15 residues. Deletions cut 4 bases from V and 4 bases from J, with 16 bases between.

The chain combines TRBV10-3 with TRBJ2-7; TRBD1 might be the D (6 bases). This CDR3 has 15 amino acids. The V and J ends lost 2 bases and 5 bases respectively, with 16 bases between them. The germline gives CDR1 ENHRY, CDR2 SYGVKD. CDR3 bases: TGTGCCATCAGTGAGATGGCAGGGGTTATCCACGAGCAGTACTTC. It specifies CAISEMAGVIHEQYF.

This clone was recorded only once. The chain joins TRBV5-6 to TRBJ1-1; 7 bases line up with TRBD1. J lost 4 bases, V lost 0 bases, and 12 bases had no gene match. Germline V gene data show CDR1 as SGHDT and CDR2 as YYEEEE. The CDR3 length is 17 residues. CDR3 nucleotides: TGTGCCAGCAGCTTGGGGACAGGAGGAATTATGGGCACTGAAGCTTTCTTT. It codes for CASSLGTGGIMGTEAFF.

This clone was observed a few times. CDR3 sequence (DNA): TGTGCCGGCGCGGAACAGGGGAACACTGAAGCTTTCTTT. Encoded protein: CAGAEQGNTEAFF. The rearrangement joins TRBV30 to TRBJ1-1; perhaps TRBD1 as D (6 bases). The CDR3 length is 13 residues. Trimming removed 8 bases from V and 1 base from J, with 14 bases in between. Germline V gives CDR1 GTSNPN, CDR2 SVGIG (reference sequence). The full variable domain, completed using reference TRBV30 and TRBJ1-1, is SQTIHQWPATLVQPVGSPLSLECTVEGTSNPNLYWYRQAAGRGLQLLFYSVGIGQISSEVPQNLSASRPQDRQFILSSKKLLLSDSGFYLCAGAEQGNTEAFFGQGTRLTVV.